A single sample gave rise to the 11 T cell receptor beta chains below, sequenced in a study of cytomegalovirus exposure and HLA in healthy donors. Primers for the PCR totalled 60 Vbeta and 13 Jbeta. The repertoire was sequenced with immunoSEQ multiplex PCR; TCRdb's copy has only in-frame clones and lacks some. The table has 65,000 to 90,000 clones, around 86% seen once; the top ten hold 2%. Source material: PBMCs. Receptors were obtained from a woman aged 25 to 45 in good health and CMV-seronegative.

The V and J genes are TRBV7-2 and TRBJ1-2, with D perhaps matching TRBD1 (5 bases). Trimming cost V 2 bases and J 3 bases, with 7 bases left between them. Per germline, CDR1 SGHTA and CDR2 FQGNSA. The CDR3 length is 13 residues. CDR3 nucleotides: TGTGCCAGCAGCTTATCAGGGTACTATGGCTACACCTTC. Translating gives CASSLSGYYGYTF.

V gene TRBV6-5 combines with J gene TRBJ1-2; no firm D call. The germline V gene encodes CDR1 MNHEY and CDR2 SVGAGI. Trimming took off 6 bases at V and 4 bases at J, with 15 bases between the two ends. This CDR3 has 14 residues. CDR3 in DNA: TGTGCCAGCAGACCAGCGACCACGGGCTATGGCTACACCTTC. As protein: CASRPATTGYGYTF.

This chain uses TRBV5-1 with TRBJ2-5, with 8 bases that match TRBD1. The J call may be incorrect, as the DNA end agrees better with TRBJ2-7. CDR3 length: 15 residues. Germline-derived CDR1 and CDR2 are SGHRS and YFSETQ. The CDR3 region is CASSLGGTGRYEQYF. The CDR3, as DNA: TGCGCCAGCAGCTTGGGGGGGACAGGACGTTACGAGCAGTACTTC.

DNA of the CDR3: TGTGCCAGCAGCGCTCCCGGGACTGTGAATGAGCAGTTCTTC. Translation: CASSAPGTVNEQFF. The rearrangement links TRBV9 to TRBJ2-1; D is perhaps TRBD2 (6 bases). Germline loops: CDR1 SGDLS, CDR2 YYNGEE. This CDR3 has 14 amino acids. Between the trimmed V and J ends, which lost 3 bases and 7 bases, there was a span of 14 bases.

The rearrangement joins TRBV19 to TRBJ2-7; D remains unclear. V lost 1 base and J lost 3, with 4 bases in between. Germline V gives CDR1 LNHDA, CDR2 SQIVND (reference sequence). CDR3 length: 12 residues. The CDR3 protein is CASSIGGYEQYF. CDR3 coding DNA: TGTGCCAGTAGTATAGGCGGCTACGAGCAGTACTTC.

The chain uses TRBV29-1 and TRBJ1-1, with D uncertain. There are 14 residues in the CDR3. Germline-derived CDR1 and CDR2 are SQVTM and ANQGSEA. The ends were cut back, 4 bases at V and 2 bases at J, with 14 bases in the middle. CDR3 residues: CSVALSGANTEAFF. The CDR3 region has the DNA TGCAGCGTTGCTCTTTCGGGAGCCAACACTGAAGCTTTCTTT.

The chain employs TRBV27 and TRBJ1-1; 7 nucleotides line up with TRBD1. CDR1 and CDR2 (germline): MNHEY, SMNVEV (reference sequence). Trimming cost V 6 bases and J 1 base; bases outside gene matches: 8. CDR3 length: 15 residues. CDR3 nucleotide sequence: TGTGCCAGCAGCCGTACCAGGGACAGGAACACTGAAGCTTTCTTT. As protein: CASSRTRDRNTEAFF.

This clone was picked up one time. The chain carries TRBV6-6 and TRBJ2-3, with TRBD1 as a possible D gene (6 bases). Trimming took 4 bases from V and 0 from J, leaving 14 bases between them. Germline V gene sequence: CDR1 MNHNY, CDR2 SVGAGI (reference sequence). The CDR3 sequence is 16 residues long. The CDR3 DNA reads as TGTGCCAGCAGTTCCAAGGACAGTTCTAGCACAGATACGCAGTATTTT. Encoded protein: CASSSKDSSSTDTQYF.

This chain connects TRBV7-2 to TRBJ2-3; 9 bases match TRBD2. The V segment lost 1 base and the J segment 11 bases; nucleotides outside the gene matches: 13. CDR3 length: 16 residues. Germline V lookup: CDR1 SGHTA, CDR2 FQGNSA. The chain's CDR3 is CASSLVGQREAPGQYF. The CDR3 DNA is TGTGCCAGCAGCTTAGTAGGCCAGCGGGAGGCCCCAGGGCAGTATTTT.

The chain has TRBV19 and TRBJ1-5; 8 bases are a match to TRBD1. CDR1 LNHDA and CDR2 SQIVND come from the germline V gene (reference sequence). CDR3 size: 15 residues. Losses at the gene ends were 0 bases for V and 4 bases for J; bases not matched to a gene: 2. The chain's CDR3 is CASSIEGTGNQPQHF. The CDR3 nucleotides are TGTGCCAGTAGTATAGAGGGGACAGGAAATCAGCCCCAGCATTTT. Full variable domain (rest looked up from reference TRBV19 and TRBJ1-5): DGGITQSPKYLFRKEGQNVTLSCEQNLNHDAMYWYRQDPGQGLRLIYYSQIVNDFQKGDIAEGYSVSREKKESFPLTVTSAQKNPTAFYLCASSIEGTGNQPQHFGDGTRLSIL.

The V call is TRBV5-1, the J call TRBJ1-1, with a tentative D call TRBD1 (5 bases). The ends were cut back, 0 bases at V and 5 bases at J, with 14 bases in the middle. This CDR3 spans 15 amino acids. Germline CDR1 SGHRS, CDR2 YFSETQ. CDR3 amino acids: CASSLGTGHETEAFF. DNA of the CDR3: TGCGCCAGCAGCTTGGGAACAGGTCATGAGACTGAAGCTTTCTTT.